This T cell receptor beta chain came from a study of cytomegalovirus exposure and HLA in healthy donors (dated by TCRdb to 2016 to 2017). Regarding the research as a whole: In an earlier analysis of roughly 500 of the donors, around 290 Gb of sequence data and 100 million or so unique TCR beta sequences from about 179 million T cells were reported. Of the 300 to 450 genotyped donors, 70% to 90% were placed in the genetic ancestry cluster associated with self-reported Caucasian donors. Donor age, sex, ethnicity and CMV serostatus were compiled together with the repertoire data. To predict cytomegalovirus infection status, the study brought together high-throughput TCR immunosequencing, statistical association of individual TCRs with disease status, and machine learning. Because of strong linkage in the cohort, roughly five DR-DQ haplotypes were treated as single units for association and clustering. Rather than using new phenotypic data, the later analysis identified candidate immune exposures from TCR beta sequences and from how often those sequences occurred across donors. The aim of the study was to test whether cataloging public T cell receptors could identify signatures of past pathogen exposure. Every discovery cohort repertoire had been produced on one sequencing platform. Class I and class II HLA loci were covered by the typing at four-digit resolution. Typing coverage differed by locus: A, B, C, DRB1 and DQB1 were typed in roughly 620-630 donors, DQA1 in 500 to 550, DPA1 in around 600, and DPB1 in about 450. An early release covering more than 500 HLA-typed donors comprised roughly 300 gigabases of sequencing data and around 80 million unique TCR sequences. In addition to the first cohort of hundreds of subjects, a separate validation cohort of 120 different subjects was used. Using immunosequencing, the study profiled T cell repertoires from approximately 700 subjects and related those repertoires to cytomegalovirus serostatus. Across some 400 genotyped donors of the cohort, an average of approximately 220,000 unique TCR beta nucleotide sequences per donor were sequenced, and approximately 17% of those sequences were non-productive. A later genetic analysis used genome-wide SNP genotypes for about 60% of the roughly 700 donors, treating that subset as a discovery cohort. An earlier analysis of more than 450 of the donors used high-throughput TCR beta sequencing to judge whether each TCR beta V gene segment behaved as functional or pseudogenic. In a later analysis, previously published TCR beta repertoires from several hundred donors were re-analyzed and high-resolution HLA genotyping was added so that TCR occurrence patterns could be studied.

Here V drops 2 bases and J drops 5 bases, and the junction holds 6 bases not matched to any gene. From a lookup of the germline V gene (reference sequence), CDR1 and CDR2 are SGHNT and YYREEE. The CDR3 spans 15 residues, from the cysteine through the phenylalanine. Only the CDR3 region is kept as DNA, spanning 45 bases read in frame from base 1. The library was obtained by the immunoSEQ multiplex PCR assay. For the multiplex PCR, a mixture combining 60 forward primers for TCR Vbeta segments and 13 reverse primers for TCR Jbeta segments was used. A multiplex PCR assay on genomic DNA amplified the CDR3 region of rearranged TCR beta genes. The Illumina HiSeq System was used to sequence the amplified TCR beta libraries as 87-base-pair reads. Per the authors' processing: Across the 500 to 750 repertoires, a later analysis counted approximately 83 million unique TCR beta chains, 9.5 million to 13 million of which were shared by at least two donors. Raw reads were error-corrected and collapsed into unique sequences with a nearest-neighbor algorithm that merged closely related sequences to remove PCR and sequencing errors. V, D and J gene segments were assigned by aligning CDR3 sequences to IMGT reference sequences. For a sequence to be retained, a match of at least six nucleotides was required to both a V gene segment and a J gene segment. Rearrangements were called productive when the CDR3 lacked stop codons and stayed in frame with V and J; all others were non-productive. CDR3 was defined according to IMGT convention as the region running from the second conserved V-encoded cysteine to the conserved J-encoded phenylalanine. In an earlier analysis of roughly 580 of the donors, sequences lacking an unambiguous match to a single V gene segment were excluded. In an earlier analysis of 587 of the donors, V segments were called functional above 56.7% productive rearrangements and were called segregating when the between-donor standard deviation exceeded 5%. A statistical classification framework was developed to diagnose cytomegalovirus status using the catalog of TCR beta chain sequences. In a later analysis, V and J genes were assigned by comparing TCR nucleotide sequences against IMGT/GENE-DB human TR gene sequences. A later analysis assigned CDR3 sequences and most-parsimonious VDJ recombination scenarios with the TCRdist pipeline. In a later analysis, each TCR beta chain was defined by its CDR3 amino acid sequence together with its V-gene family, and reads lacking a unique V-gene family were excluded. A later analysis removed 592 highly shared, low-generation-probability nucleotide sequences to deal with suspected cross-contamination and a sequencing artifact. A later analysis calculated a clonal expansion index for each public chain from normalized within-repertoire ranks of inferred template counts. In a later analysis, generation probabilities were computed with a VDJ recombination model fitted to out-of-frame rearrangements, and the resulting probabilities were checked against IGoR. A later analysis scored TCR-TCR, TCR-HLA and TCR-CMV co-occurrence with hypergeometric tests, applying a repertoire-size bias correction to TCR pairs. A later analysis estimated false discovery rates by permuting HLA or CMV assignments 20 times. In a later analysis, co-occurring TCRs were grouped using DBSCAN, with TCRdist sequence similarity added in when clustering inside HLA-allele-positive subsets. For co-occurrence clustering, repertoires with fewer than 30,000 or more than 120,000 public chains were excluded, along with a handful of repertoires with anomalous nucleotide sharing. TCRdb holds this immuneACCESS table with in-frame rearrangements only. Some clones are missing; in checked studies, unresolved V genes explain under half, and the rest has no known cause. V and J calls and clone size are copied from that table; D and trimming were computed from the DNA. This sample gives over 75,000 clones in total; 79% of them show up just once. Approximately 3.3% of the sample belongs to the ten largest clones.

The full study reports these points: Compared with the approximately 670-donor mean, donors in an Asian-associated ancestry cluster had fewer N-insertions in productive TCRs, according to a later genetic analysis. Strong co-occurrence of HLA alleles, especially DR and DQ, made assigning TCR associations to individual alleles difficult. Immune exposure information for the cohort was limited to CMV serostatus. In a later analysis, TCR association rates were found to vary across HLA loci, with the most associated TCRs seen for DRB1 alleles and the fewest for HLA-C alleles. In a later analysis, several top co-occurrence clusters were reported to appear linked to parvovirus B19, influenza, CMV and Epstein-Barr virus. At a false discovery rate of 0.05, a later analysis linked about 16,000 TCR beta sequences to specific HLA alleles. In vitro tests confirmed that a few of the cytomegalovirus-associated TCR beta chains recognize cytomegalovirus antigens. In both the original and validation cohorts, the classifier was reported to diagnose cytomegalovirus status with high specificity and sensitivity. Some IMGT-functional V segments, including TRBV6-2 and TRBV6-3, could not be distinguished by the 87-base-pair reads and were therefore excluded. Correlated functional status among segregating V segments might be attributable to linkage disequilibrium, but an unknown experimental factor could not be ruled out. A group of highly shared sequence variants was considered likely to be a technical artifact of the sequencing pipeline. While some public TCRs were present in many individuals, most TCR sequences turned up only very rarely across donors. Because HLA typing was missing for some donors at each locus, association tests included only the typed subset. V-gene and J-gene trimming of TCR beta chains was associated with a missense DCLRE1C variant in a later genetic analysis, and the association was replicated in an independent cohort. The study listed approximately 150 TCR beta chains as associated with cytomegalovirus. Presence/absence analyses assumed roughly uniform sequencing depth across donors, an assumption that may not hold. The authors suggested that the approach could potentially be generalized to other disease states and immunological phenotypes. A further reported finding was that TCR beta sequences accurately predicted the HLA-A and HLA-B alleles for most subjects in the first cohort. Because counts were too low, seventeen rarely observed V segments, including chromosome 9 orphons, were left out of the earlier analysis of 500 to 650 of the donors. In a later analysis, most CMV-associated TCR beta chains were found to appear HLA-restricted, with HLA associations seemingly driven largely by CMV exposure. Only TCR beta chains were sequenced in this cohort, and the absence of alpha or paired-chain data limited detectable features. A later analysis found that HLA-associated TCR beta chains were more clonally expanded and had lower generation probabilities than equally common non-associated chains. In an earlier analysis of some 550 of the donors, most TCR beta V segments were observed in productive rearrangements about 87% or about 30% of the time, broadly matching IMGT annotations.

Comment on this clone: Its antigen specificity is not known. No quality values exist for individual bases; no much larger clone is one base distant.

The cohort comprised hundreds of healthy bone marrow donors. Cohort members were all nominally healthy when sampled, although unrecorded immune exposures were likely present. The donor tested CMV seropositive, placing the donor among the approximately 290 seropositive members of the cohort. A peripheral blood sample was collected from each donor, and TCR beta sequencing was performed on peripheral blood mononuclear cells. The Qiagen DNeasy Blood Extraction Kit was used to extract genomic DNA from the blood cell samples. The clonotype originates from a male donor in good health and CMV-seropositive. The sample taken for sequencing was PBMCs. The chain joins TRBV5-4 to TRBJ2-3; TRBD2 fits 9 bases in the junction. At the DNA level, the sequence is TGTGCCAGCAGCTTTGGGCGGGGGGGCGTAGATACGCAGTATTTT. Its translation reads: CASSFGRGGVDTQYF.